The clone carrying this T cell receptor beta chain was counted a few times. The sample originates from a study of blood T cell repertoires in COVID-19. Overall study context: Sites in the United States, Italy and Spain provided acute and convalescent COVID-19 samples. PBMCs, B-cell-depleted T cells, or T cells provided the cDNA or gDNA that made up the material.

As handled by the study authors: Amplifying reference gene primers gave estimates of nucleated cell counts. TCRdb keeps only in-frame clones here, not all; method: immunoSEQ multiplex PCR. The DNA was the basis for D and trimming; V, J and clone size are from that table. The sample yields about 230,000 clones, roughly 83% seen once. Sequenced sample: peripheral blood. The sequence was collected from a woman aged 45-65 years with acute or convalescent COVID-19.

The CDR3 region is CASSLSMASGTSGTQYF. In DNA, the CDR3 is TGTGCCAGCAGTTTATCTATGGCTAGCGGGACCAGTGGGACCCAGTACTTC. This chain joins TRBV27 and TRBJ2-5, with 9 bases lining up with TRBD2. The CDR3 is made up of 17 amino acids. V was clipped by 0 bases and J by 7 bases; unmatched bases: 12. Germline V lookup: CDR1 MNHEY, CDR2 SMNVEV (reference sequence).